The entry below gives a single T cell receptor (beta chain) sequence along with its context. At one boundary the junction diverges from the germline segment, which might be a read error. This sample was taken from a study of tumor and adjacent non-tumor tissue in lung cancer. The template was RNA from unsorted bulk tissue. A modified ARM-PCR protocol with three rounds of nested PCR amplified TCRbeta. TCRdb called the multiplex PCR reads again in MiXCR, with one record for every CDR3 protein. The table has 71,000 or so distinct CDR3 sequences, roughly 80% seen once. The CDR3 has 17 amino acids. Germline lookup yields CDR1 LGHNA and CDR2 YSLEER.

The clonotype was recovered from a woman aged 50 to 60 with non-small cell lung cancer. The chain has TRBV4-3 and TRBJ2-1; the match to TRBD2 covers 8 bases. Sequencing was done on a sample of lung tumor tissue. The CDR3: CASSQTSGSNSYNEQFF. Written as DNA, the CDR3 is TGCGCCAGCAGCCAAACTAGCGGTTCGAACTCCTACAATGAGCAATTCTTC.